Below are 12 T cell receptor beta chains sequenced from a single sample in a study of shared clonotypes between healthy human individuals. Sequencing used immunoSEQ multiplex PCR; TCRdb keeps in-frame clones, though not all of them. Here the sample spans some 500,000 clones, 95% to 96% being singletons. Sequenced sample: naive CD4+ T cells sorted from blood. Indicated subset: CD45RA+ positively selected. The receptors derive from a woman in her 30s in good health.

The CDR3 DNA sequence: TGTGCCAGCAGTTTAGCGAGGTATGGCTACACCTTC. It specifies CASSLARYGYTF. This chain joins TRBV28 and TRBJ1-2; D not resolved. Between the trimmed V and J ends, which lost 2 bases and 5 bases, there was a span of 6 bases. The germline gives CDR1 MDHEN, CDR2 SYDVKM. This CDR3 has 12 residues.

This clone has only one observation. V is TRBV6-6 and J is TRBJ1-2; no clear D. Germline V gene sequence: CDR1 MNHNY, CDR2 SVGAGI (reference sequence). V dropped 2 bases and J dropped 3 bases, with 10 bases sitting between them. There are 14 residues in the CDR3. The DNA for the CDR3 is TGTGCCAGCAGTTACGCGCGGCAGGACTATGGCTACACCTTC. Translation gives CASSYARQDYGYTF.

The chain combines TRBV5-4 with TRBJ2-1; 7 bases align to TRBD1. With V trimmed by 0 bases and J by 6 bases, 9 bases remained unmatched. The CDR3 is 16 amino acids. Germline CDR1 reads SGHNT; CDR2 reads YYREEE (reference sequence). This CDR3 reads CASSLGRDSLTNEQFF. The CDR3 region has the DNA TGTGCCAGCAGCTTGGGCCGGGACAGTCTTACCAATGAGCAGTTCTTC.

The chain carries TRBV28 and TRBJ1-4; D may be TRBD1 (5 bases). The CDR3 is 16 amino acids. The V end lost 3 bases, the J end lost 2 bases, and 13 bases lay between the germline ends. Germline CDR1 is MDHEN and CDR2 is SYDVKM. CDR3 DNA sequence: TGTGCCAGCAGTTTTTTTGGGGCCCTGACTAATGAAAAACTGTTTTTT. Amino acid sequence: CASSFFGALTNEKLFF.

DNA of the CDR3: TGCGCCAGCAGCCAAGATCCTGGGCTAAAAATTTATGGCTACACCTTC. It is translated as CASSQDPGLKIYGYTF. The chain uses TRBV4-1 and TRBJ1-2; unclear D gene. V was trimmed by 0 bases and J by 5 bases, leaving 16 bases between them. CDR1 and CDR2 from the germline V gene are MGHRA and YSYEKL. The CDR3 totals 16 residues.

The genes are TRBV2 and TRBJ2-1, with D unresolved. Germline V gives CDR1 SNHLY, CDR2 FYNNEI. The CDR3 contains 14 residues. Deletions cut 4 bases from V and 6 bases from J, with 13 bases between. CDR3 region: CASSVLRTGNEQFF. CDR3 coding DNA: TGTGCCAGCAGTGTACTGCGGACGGGCAATGAGCAGTTCTTC.

The chain is built from TRBV28 and TRBJ2-1; 9 bases line up with TRBD2. The V segment lost 7 bases and the J segment 0 bases; nucleotides outside the gene matches: 4. The germline V gene encodes CDR1 MDHEN and CDR2 SYDVKM. This CDR3 is built from 15 residues. The DNA for the CDR3 is TGTGCCAGCACCCTGCGGGGGGGCTCCTACAATGAGCAGTTCTTC. Protein: CASTLRGGSYNEQFF.

The rearrangement joins TRBV28 to TRBJ2-5; D remains unclear. The end of the DNA fits TRBJ2-7 better, so the J call may be wrong. The CDR3 has 16 residues. The germline CDR1 and CDR2 sequences are MDHEN and SYDVKM. As DNA, the CDR3 is TGTGCCAGCAGCCCAGGTGTTGGACGGAGCTCCTACGAGCAGTACTTC. As protein: CASSPGVGRSSYEQYF.

This sequence joins TRBV28 and TRBJ2-7; TRBD1 or TRBD2 may be the D gene (5 bases each). CDR1 is MDHEN, CDR2 SYDVKM, per germline. Trimming took 8 bases from V and 6 from J, leaving 20 bases between them. The CDR3 has 14 amino acids. The DNA for the CDR3 is TGTGCCAGCGATAGCCTGTCGGGGCGCAGCGAGCAGTACTTC. This sequence encodes CASDSLSGRSEQYF.

The chain employs TRBV9 and TRBJ2-6; no definite D call. CDR3 length equals 17 residues. The germline V gene has CDR1 SGDLS and CDR2 YYNGEE. The V gene lost 3 bases and the J gene lost 4 bases, with 17 bases spanning the gap. The CDR3 loop is CASSGRVIPLGANVLTF. The CDR3 region has the DNA TGTGCCAGCAGCGGACGGGTCATCCCTTTAGGGGCCAACGTCCTGACTTTC.

This chain joins TRBV7-9 and TRBJ2-1; TRBD1 matches at 10 bases. Germline trimming cut 1 base from V and 7 bases from J; bases unmatched to any gene: 7. The CDR3 contains 16 residues. CDR1 SEHNR and CDR2 FQNEAQ come from the germline V gene (reference sequence). The CDR3 spells CASSLVSGQGINEQFF. The CDR3 nucleotides are TGTGCCAGCAGCTTAGTGTCGGGACAGGGGATTAATGAGCAGTTCTTC.

This clone was counted a few times. J is TRBJ1-1 and V is TRBV6-5; a possible D gene is TRBD1 (6 bases). V was shortened by 6 bases and J by 3 bases, with 11 bases between the two germline ends. CDR1 is MNHEY and CDR2 is SVGAGI in the germline V gene. This CDR3 has 13 residues. In nucleotides, the CDR3 is TGTGCCAGCAGCCCCGGACAGTACACTGAAGCTTTCTTT. It codes for CASSPGQYTEAFF.